This T cell receptor beta chain was found in a study of blood T cell repertoires in COVID-19. Many counts were recorded for this clone. Libraries were prepared by immunoSEQ multiplex PCR; TCRdb keeps only in-frame clonotypes and omits some of them. Of about 120,000 clones in the sample, about four fifths were seen once. This CDR3 is 12 amino acids long. With 3 bases removed from V and 5 bases from J, the gap between germline ends came to 6 bases. In germline, CDR1 is KGHSH, CDR2 LQKENI. This chain joins TRBV18 and TRBJ2-3; D is unclear. This sequence was found in a man aged 25 to 45 with COVID-19, enrolled during active disease. The sample consisted of peripheral blood. The CDR3 spells CASSPLVDTQYF. CDR3 nucleotide sequence: TGTGCCAGCTCACCGCTAGTAGATACGCAGTATTTT. Using reference TRBV18 and TRBJ2-3 for the parts outside the CDR3, the full variable domain is NAGVMQNPRHLVRRRGQEARLRCSPMKGHSHVYWYRQLPEEGLKFMVYLQKENIIDESGMPKERFSAEFPKEGPSILRIQQVVRGDSAAYFCASSPLVDTQYFGPGTRLTVL.